A single sample gave rise to the 12 T cell receptor beta chains below, sequenced in a study of Tregs in tolerant kidney transplant recipients. Method: immunoSEQ multiplex PCR; TCRdb's copy keeps in-frame clones and lacks some. The table includes 15,000 or so clones, nearly 55% detected once. After about 6 days with irradiated graft donor PBMCs, CFSE-labeled recipient PBMCs were FACS-sorted. No antigen is known for these receptors. The sample was CD4+ T cells from blood cultured with allogeneic cells, taken before the transplant. The origin of the receptors is a human patient who received a combined kidney and bone marrow transplant.

This clone has just a few counts. The chain combines TRBV7-3 with TRBJ2-7; possible D gene TRBD1, 5 bases. The V end lost 2 bases, the J end lost 3 bases, and 11 bases lay between the germline ends. This CDR3 has 14 residues. CDR1 is SGHTA and CDR2 is FQGTGA in the germline V gene. The CDR3, as DNA: TGTGCCAGCAGCTTAGCAGGGTTCCACTACGAGCAGTACTTC. It translates to CASSLAGFHYEQYF.

The chain uses TRBV2 and TRBJ1-2; 11 nucleotides match TRBD1. After removal of 7 bases from V and 3 bases from J, the junction contained 13 bases not matched to a gene. Looked up from germline, CDR1 is SNHLY and CDR2 is FYNNEI. The CDR3 runs to 17 residues. CDR3 DNA: TGTGCCAGCATAGTTCGCCAGGACAGGGGGCGCGACTATGGCTACACCTTC. Its translation: CASIVRQDRGRDYGYTF.

This clone has just a few counts. Written as DNA, the CDR3 is TGTGCCAGCTCACCACCGTCTGGGGGGGTAGGAACTGAAGCTTTCTTT. Its protein is CASSPPSGGVGTEAFF. V and J are TRBV18 and TRBJ1-1; D may be TRBD1 (5 bases). Germline values: CDR1 KGHSH, CDR2 LQKENI. This CDR3 has 16 residues. Trimming removed 0 bases from V and 5 bases from J, with 16 bases in between. The full variable domain, in which reference TRBV18 and TRBJ1-1 provide the parts outside the CDR3, is NAGVMQNPRHLVRRRGQEARLRCSPMKGHSHVYWYRQLPEEGLKFMVYLQKENIIDESGMPKERFSAEFPKEGPSILRIQQVVRGDSAAYFCASSPPSGGVGTEAFFGQGTRLTVV.

The chain links TRBV23-1 to TRBJ2-2; 7 nucleotides match TRBD1. TRBV23-1 is known as an ORF, though its function is uncertain. The V gene end was trimmed by 5 bases and the J gene end by 3 bases; junction bases not matched to a gene: 3. The CDR3 totals 14 residues. This CDR3 is CASSETGDTGELFF. Here the CDR3 DNA reads TGCGCCAGCAGTGAAACAGGGGACACCGGGGAGCTGTTTTTT.

The chain links TRBV11-2 to TRBJ2-1, with 10 positions matching TRBD2. The CDR3 is 15 amino acids. V was pared by 7 bases and J by 5 bases, with 8 bases of the junction left unmatched. Germline CDR1 and CDR2: SGHAT and FQNNGV. DNA of the CDR3: TGTGCCAGCACCCTAGGGGGACTAGCGAACAATGAGCAGTTCTTC. It specifies CASTLGGLANNEQFF.

This clone was detected a few times. An end of the junction does not agree with germline; a read error may underlie this. The same CDR3 arises from other DNA sequences in this sample as well. The rearrangement uses TRBV6-1 and TRBJ1-6; D perhaps matches TRBD1 (5 bases). Germline CDR1 MNHNS, CDR2 SASEGT. The CDR3 sequence is 13 residues long. CDR3 in DNA: TGTGCCAGCACAGGGTTTTATAATTCCCCCCTCCACTTT. It is translated as CASTGFYNSPLHF.

The chain links TRBV7-2 to TRBJ2-7; weak D call: TRBD2 (5 bases). CDR1 is SGHTA, CDR2 FQGNSA, per germline. The CDR3 is 15 residues long. V was pared by 1 base and J by 6 bases, with 16 bases between. CDR3 bases: TGTGCCAGCAGCTTAGTCCCTTACTTGGGGAGCGAGCAGTACTTC. Encoded protein: CASSLVPYLGSEQYF.

This rearrangement joins TRBV29-1 to TRBJ1-1; TRBD1 might be the D (6 bases). With 7 bases removed from V and 1 base from J, the gap between germline ends came to 13 bases. Per the germline V gene, CDR1 is SQVTM and CDR2 is ANQGSEA. The CDR3 covers 13 residues. The CDR3 DNA follows: TGCAGCGCCCGACAGGTGCAGAACACTGAAGCTTTCTTT. Translated: CSARQVQNTEAFF. Full variable domain (remainder filled in from reference TRBV29-1 and TRBJ1-1): SAVISQKPSRDICQRGTSLTIQCQVDSQVTMMFWYRQQPGQSLTLIATANQGSEATYESGFVIDKFPISRPNLTFSTLTVSNMSPEDSSIYLCSARQVQNTEAFFGQGTRLTVV.

This clone was found a few times. The chain recombines TRBV5-6 with TRBJ1-4; TRBD1 matches 8 bases. The CDR3 runs 15 residues. The germline V gene has CDR1 SGHDT and CDR2 YYEEEE. V was pared by 4 bases and J by 6 bases, with 8 bases of the junction left unmatched. This CDR3 is CASSQMTGADEKLFF. In DNA, the CDR3 is TGTGCCAGCAGCCAAATGACAGGGGCGGATGAAAAACTGTTTTTT. The full variable domain, rest sourced from reference TRBV5-6 and TRBJ1-4, is DAGVTQSPTHLIKTRGQQVTLRCSPKSGHDTVSWYQQALGQGPQFIFQYYEEEERQRGNFPDRFSGHQFPNYSSELNVNALLLGDSALYLCASSQMTGADEKLFFGSGTQLSVL.

V gene TRBV12-5 combines with J gene TRBJ2-3; D unresolved. The CDR3 has 15 residues. Per the germline V gene, CDR1 is LGHNT and CDR2 is FRNRAP. V gave up 3 bases and J gave up 3 bases, with 13 bases separating them. The CDR3 DNA is TGTGCTAGTGGTTTATCAAGGCACAGTACAGATACGCAGTATTTT. This sequence encodes CASGLSRHSTDTQYF.

This clone is medium-sized (0.01 to 0.1%) in the sample. This sample also contains other DNA sequences that code for the same CDR3. This chain uses TRBV2 with TRBJ1-6; D not certain. Trimming left V 0 bases short and J 7 bases short, with 10 bases between. The CDR3 runs to 15 residues. CDR1 is SNHLY and CDR2 is FYNNEI in the germline V gene. CDR3: CASSEARGTNSPLHF. The CDR3 coding sequence is TGTGCCAGCAGTGAAGCGCGGGGAACGAATTCACCCCTCCACTTT.

Sample share makes this clone medium-sized (0.01 to 0.1%). The chain joins TRBV4-1 to TRBJ2-6, with D possibly TRBD1 on 5 matching bases. Germline loops: CDR1 MGHRA, CDR2 YSYEKL. The CDR3 contains 16 residues. V was pared by 2 bases and J by 2 bases, with 10 bases between. This CDR3 reads CASSQRPGTGANVLTF. Here the CDR3 DNA reads TGCGCCAGCAGCCAAAGGCCAGGGACTGGGGCCAACGTCCTGACTTTC.